The clone carrying this T cell receptor (beta chain) has a handful of counts. Per the original data handling: How many nucleated cells were present was estimated from reference gene primer amplification. Sequencing used immunoSEQ multiplex PCR; TCRdb keeps in-frame clones, though not all of them. V and J calls and clone size are given by that table; D and trimming were obtained from the DNA. The table has about 57,000 clones, roughly 82% seen once; the top ten hold roughly 8.7%. This record comes from a study of blood T cell repertoires in COVID-19. Study-wide background: Nucleic acid was either cDNA or gDNA, and it came from T cells, B-cell-depleted T cells, or PBMCs.

Germline lookup yields CDR1 SGDLS and CDR2 YYNGEE. The CDR3 runs 15 residues. The V and J ends lost 4 bases and 8 bases, in that order; junction bases with no gene match: 11. This clonotype was sampled from an elderly woman with acute or convalescent COVID-19. This sequence joins TRBV9 and TRBJ2-1, with 8 bases lining up with TRBD2. The sample was peripheral blood. The CDR3 spells CASSPHGGGPDEQFF. In nucleotides, the CDR3 is TGTGCCAGCAGCCCCCACGGGGGGGGCCCCGATGAGCAGTTCTTC.